This entry lists 27 T cell receptor beta chains sequenced from one sample in a study of a mutant IDH1 vaccine in newly diagnosed glioma. Which antigens these TCRs recognize remains unknown. The sample's time point: week 5, during vaccination. The vaccine gave 300 ug of a 20-mer mutant IDH1 peptide subcutaneously per dose. Only in-frame clones appear in the TCRdb table, and some are missing; sequencing was by immunoSEQ multiplex PCR. The sample lists around 51,000 clones; roughly 78% were seen once. The sample consisted of PBMCs, taken from a glioma patient whose treatment included an IDH1 peptide vaccine. Receptors were obtained from a woman in her forties with glioma.

This chain joins TRBV6-1 and TRBJ2-2; 13 bases align to TRBD2. The V segment lost 4 bases and the J segment 4 bases; nucleotides outside the gene matches: 6. CDR3 length: 17 residues. In germline, CDR1 is MNHNS, CDR2 SASEGT. The CDR3 spells CASSATSGGWGTGELFF. CDR3 in DNA: TGTGCCAGCAGTGCGACTAGCGGGGGGTGGGGCACCGGGGAGCTGTTTTTT.

This chain links TRBV27 with TRBJ1-5; weak D call: TRBD1 (6 bases). The CDR3 is 14 amino acids. V was shortened by 6 bases and J by 4 bases, with 13 bases between the two germline ends. Germline assignment: CDR1 MNHEY and CDR2 SMNVEV (reference sequence). In nucleotides, the CDR3 is TGTGCCAGCAGGATGACAGGAAATAATCAGCCCCAGCATTTT. Its translation: CASRMTGNNQPQHF.

J is TRBJ2-2 and V is TRBV9; 10 bases match TRBD1. The V gene's germline CDR1 is SGDLS and CDR2 YYNGEE. J gave up 3 bases and V 4 bases, and 6 bases lay outside the gene matches. This CDR3 comprises 16 residues. The CDR3 is CASSLDRGLDTGELFF. The CDR3, as DNA: TGTGCCAGCAGCTTAGACAGGGGGCTTGACACCGGGGAGCTGTTTTTT.

This chain links TRBV4-2 with TRBJ2-3, with 15 bases matching TRBD2. The CDR3 has 16 residues. Germline assignment: CDR1 LGHNA and CDR2 YNFKEQ. V lost 1 base, J lost 4 bases, and 0 bases stayed unmatched. Here the CDR3 reads CASSQGTSGGADTQYF. The CDR3 bases are TGTGCCAGCAGCCAAGGGACTAGCGGGGGGGCAGATACGCAGTATTTT.

The V and J genes are TRBV30 and TRBJ1-1; perhaps TRBD1 as D (5 bases). Between the trimmed V and J ends, which lost 2 bases and 5 bases, there was a span of 15 bases. CDR1 GTSNPN and CDR2 SVGIG come from the germline V gene (reference sequence). CDR3 length equals 14 residues. The CDR3 sequence: CAWSLGLGDTEAFF. DNA of the CDR3: TGTGCCTGGAGTTTAGGATTAGGGGATACTGAAGCTTTCTTT.

The J gene is TRBJ1-5, the V gene TRBV2, with D possibly TRBD1 on 6 matching bases. CDR1 and CDR2 (germline): SNHLY, FYNNEI. The V and J ends lost 8 bases and 1 base respectively, with 9 bases between them. CDR3 size: 13 residues. CDR3 nucleotides: TGTGCCAGCGGCCAGGGGAGCAATCAGCCCCAGCATTTT. The encoded protein is CASGQGSNQPQHF.

CDR3 DNA: TGTGCCAGCAGCATGAGGATGATGAACACTGAAGCTTTCTTT. It yields the protein CASSMRMMNTEAFF. The rearrangement links TRBV9 to TRBJ1-1; D gene unclear. Germline CDR1 reads SGDLS; CDR2 reads YYNGEE. Between the trimmed V and J ends, which lost 4 bases and 0 bases, there was a span of 10 bases. CDR3 length equals 14 residues. Full variable domain (outside the CDR3, taken from reference TRBV9 and TRBJ1-1): DSGVTQTPKHLITATGQRVTLRCSPRSGDLSVYWYQQSLDQGLQFLIQYYNGEERAKGNILERFSAQQFPDLHSELNLSSLELGDSALYFCASSMRMMNTEAFFGQGTRLTVV.

V usage is TRBV7-9 and J usage is TRBJ1-4; D is perhaps TRBD1 (6 bases). The germline V gene has CDR1 SEHNR and CDR2 FQNEAQ (reference sequence). Trimming removed 2 bases at V and 8 bases at J, with 12 bases between. The CDR3 consists of 14 residues. Written as DNA, the CDR3 is TGTGCCAGCAGCTTAAAGGGGACACAGGAAAAACTGTTTTTT. Its translation: CASSLKGTQEKLFF.

This clone came up a few times. The chain employs TRBV2 and TRBJ1-5; possibly TRBD1 for D (5 bases). Trimming pared 1 base from V and 1 base from J, leaving 8 bases between. CDR1 and CDR2 (germline): SNHLY, FYNNEI. This CDR3 has 15 residues. The CDR3 protein is CASSEGDGSNQPQHF. Written as DNA, the CDR3 is TGTGCCAGCAGTGAAGGGGACGGGAGCAATCAGCCCCAGCATTTT. Full variable domain (missing parts from reference TRBV2 and TRBJ1-5): EPEVTQTPSHQVTQMGQEVILRCVPISNHLYFYWYRQILGQKVEFLVSFYNNEISEKSEIFDDQFSVERPDGSNFTLKIRSTKLEDSAMYFCASSEGDGSNQPQHFGDGTRLSIL.

This clone was detected a few times. The chain joins TRBV5-1 to TRBJ1-1; weak D call: TRBD1 (6 bases). The V gene's germline CDR1 is SGHRS and CDR2 YFSETQ. The CDR3 length is 14 residues. Trimming removed 4 bases at V and 3 bases at J, with 13 bases between. CDR3 bases: TGCGCCAGCAGCCGCTACGGGGGGCACACTGAAGCTTTCTTT. This codes for CASSRYGGHTEAFF. Supplemented by reference TRBV5-1 and TRBJ1-1, the full variable domain reads KAGVTQTPRYLIKTRGQQVTLSCSPISGHRSVSWYQQTPGQGLQFLFEYFSETQRNKGNFPGRFSGRQFSNSRSEMNVSTLELGDSALYLCASSRYGGHTEAFFGQGTRLTVV.

This clone has just a few counts. The genes are TRBV4-1 and TRBJ1-5; D is uncertain. The V end was cut by 0 bases, the J end by 7 bases, with 10 bases between. Germline V gene sequence: CDR1 MGHRA, CDR2 YSYEKL. The CDR3 is 14 amino acids. The CDR3 bases are TGCGCCAGCAGCCAAGACGATGGCTACCAGCCCCAGCATTTT. It yields the protein CASSQDDGYQPQHF.

The chain couples TRBV6-6 to TRBJ2-7; D tentatively reads TRBD1 or TRBD2 (5 bases each). V was shortened by 2 bases and J by 7 bases, with 18 bases between the two germline ends. Germline lookup yields CDR1 MNHNY and CDR2 SVGAGI (reference sequence). The CDR3 is made up of 15 amino acids. The DNA for the CDR3 is TGTGCCAGCAGTTACCCCCAGGGACCCTCCAAGGAGCAGTACTTC. This gives the protein CASSYPQGPSKEQYF.

The chain links TRBV18 to TRBJ1-2; 8 bases fit TRBD1. The CDR3 is 15 residues long. Germline V lookup: CDR1 KGHSH, CDR2 LQKENI. V lost 4 bases and J lost 0; bases outside the gene matches: 4. The CDR3 spells CASSRQGQSNYGYTF. CDR3 coding DNA: TGTGCCAGCTCACGACAGGGGCAATCTAACTATGGCTACACCTTC. The full variable domain, rest sourced from reference TRBV18 and TRBJ1-2, is NAGVMQNPRHLVRRRGQEARLRCSPMKGHSHVYWYRQLPEEGLKFMVYLQKENIIDESGMPKERFSAEFPKEGPSILRIQQVVRGDSAAYFCASSRQGQSNYGYTFGSGTRLTVV.

The gene calls are TRBV7-2 and TRBJ1-5; 7 positions agree with TRBD1. This CDR3 has 15 amino acids. In germline, CDR1 is SGHTA, CDR2 FQGNSA. Germline trimming cut 5 bases from V and 4 bases from J; bases unmatched to any gene: 8. CDR3 sequence reads: CASSPKGGLNQPQHF. The CDR3, as DNA: TGTGCCAGCAGCCCTAAAGGGGGCTTGAATCAGCCCCAGCATTTT.

The chain carries TRBV27 and TRBJ2-5; D may be TRBD1 (6 bases). With 2 bases removed from V and 1 base from J, the gap between germline ends came to 14 bases. The CDR3 totals 16 residues. Germline assignment: CDR1 MNHEY and CDR2 SMNVEV (reference sequence). CDR3 nucleotides: TGTGCCAGCAGTTTACATACAGGGACATTCCAAGAGACCCAGTACTTC. Protein: CASSLHTGTFQETQYF.

V gene TRBV2 combines with J gene TRBJ2-5; D possibly corresponds to TRBD2 (5 bases). Trimming removed 7 bases at V and 2 bases at J, with 17 bases between. The CDR3 sequence is 15 residues long. The V gene's germline CDR1 is SNHLY and CDR2 FYNNEI. CDR3 in DNA: TGTGCCAGCACCCTCGAGGGCTACCTTCAAGAGACCCAGTACTTC. Translation: CASTLEGYLQETQYF.

V usage is TRBV7-6 and J usage is TRBJ1-2; D is possibly TRBD1 (5 bases). CDR1 SGHVS and CDR2 FNYEAQ come from the germline V gene. The CDR3 has 15 amino acids. V was clipped by 2 bases and J by 14 bases, with 24 bases between them. The CDR3 DNA sequence: TGTGCCAGCAGCTTAAGGGTGGGGGAAGGACCCGTATTAACCTTC. It specifies CASSLRVGEGPVLTF.

This sequence joins TRBV6-1 and TRBJ2-7; D gene unclear. V gave up 8 bases and J gave up 3 bases, with 8 bases separating them. Germline-derived CDR1 and CDR2 are MNHNS and SASEGT. The CDR3 is made up of 11 amino acids. DNA of the CDR3: TGTGCCAGCTCCTTTGACTACGAGCAGTACTTC. This gives the protein CASSFDYEQYF.

The CDR3 spells CASSLEKIAGNTIYF. The CDR3 DNA follows: TGCGCCAGCAGCTTGGAGAAAATCGCTGGAAACACCATATATTTT. V gene TRBV5-1 combines with J gene TRBJ1-3; D gene uncertain. CDR3 size: 15 residues. Trimming shortened V by 0 bases and J by 2 bases, and 9 bases separated the two germline ends. CDR1 SGHRS and CDR2 YFSETQ come from the germline V gene.

The chain links TRBV6-6 to TRBJ1-2; no definite D call. The CDR3 totals 13 residues. With 0 bases removed from V and 6 bases from J, the gap between germline ends came to 8 bases. CDR1 MNHNY and CDR2 SVGAGI come from the germline V gene (reference sequence). The CDR3 DNA reads TGTGCCAGCAGTTACTCGAATCAAAATGGCTACACCTTC. Its translation: CASSYSNQNGYTF.

The rearrangement joins TRBV10-3 to TRBJ1-3; 7 nucleotides line up with TRBD1. With V trimmed by 6 bases and J by 4 bases, 6 bases remained unmatched. In germline, CDR1 is ENHRY, CDR2 SYGVKD. The CDR3 loop spans 14 amino acids. The CDR3 DNA reads TGTGCCATCAGAGACAGGGCAAAAGGAAACACCATATATTTT. This gives the protein CAIRDRAKGNTIYF.

This sequence joins TRBV12-5 and TRBJ1-3; D possibly corresponds to TRBD1 (5 bases). The germline gives CDR1 LGHNT, CDR2 FRNRAP. Trimming removed 4 bases from V and 3 bases from J, with 19 bases in between. The CDR3 runs to 17 residues. The CDR3 DNA follows: TGTGCTAGTGGTTCGGTGGTAGGAGGGGCCGGTGGAAACACCATATATTTT. This encodes CASGSVVGGAGGNTIYF.

The gene calls are TRBV4-3 and TRBJ1-2; unclear D gene. The germline V and J ends were trimmed by 5 bases and 8 bases, with 15 bases remaining between them. Germline lookup yields CDR1 LGHNA and CDR2 YSLEER. The CDR3 covers 13 residues. The CDR3 is CASSVEVWVGYTF. The CDR3 DNA is TGCGCCAGCAGCGTCGAGGTTTGGGTCGGCTACACCTTC.

This sequence joins TRBV6-1 and TRBJ1-1; possibly TRBD1 for D (6 bases). Germline V gives CDR1 MNHNS, CDR2 SASEGT. CDR3 length equals 13 residues. The CDR3 protein is CVSRQGPNTEAFF. DNA for the CDR3: TGTGTTTCAAGGCAGGGGCCGAACACTGAAGCTTTCTTT.

This chain links TRBV28 with TRBJ1-3; TRBD1 might be the D (5 bases). CDR1 is MDHEN, CDR2 SYDVKM, per germline. The V gene lost 6 bases and the J gene lost 0 bases, with 21 bases spanning the gap. CDR3 length equals 18 residues. CDR3 loop: CASRFTGFAGISGNTIYF. The DNA for the CDR3 is TGTGCCAGCAGATTCACAGGATTTGCGGGGATCTCTGGAAACACCATATATTTT.

This clone was seen only once. This rearrangement joins TRBV11-2 to TRBJ1-1, with D uncertain. CDR3 size: 13 residues. CDR1 and CDR2 from the germline V gene are SGHAT and FQNNGV. V was pared by 3 bases and J by 4 bases, with 9 bases between. CDR3 amino acids: CASSFGRSTEAFF. CDR3 in DNA: TGTGCCAGCAGCTTTGGCCGGAGCACTGAAGCTTTCTTT. The full variable domain, completed using reference TRBV11-2 and TRBJ1-1, is EAGVAQSPRYKIIEKRQSVAFWCNPISGHATLYWYQQILGQGPKLLIQFQNNGVVDDSQLPKDRFSAERLKGVDSTLKIQPAKLEDSAVYLCASSFGRSTEAFFGQGTRLTVV.

The chain links TRBV6-4 to TRBJ2-3, with 10 positions matching TRBD2. This CDR3 comprises 16 residues. The ends lost 4 bases at V and 3 bases at J; junction bases unmatched: 7. The germline V gene has CDR1 MRHNA and CDR2 SNTAGT. The DNA for the CDR3 is TGTGCCAGCAGTGTCCTAGCGGGGGCTAGAACAGATACGCAGTATTTT. It specifies CASSVLAGARTDTQYF.